One and the same sample provided the 9 T cell receptor beta chains below, sequenced in a study of blood T cell repertoires in COVID-19. Repertoires were generated with immunoSEQ multiplex PCR, while TCRdb's copy carries only in-frame clones and drops some. The sample contains about 160,000 clones, 70% to 90% of which appear only once. The sequenced sample consisted of PBMCs or T cells enriched from blood (not recorded which). These receptors came from a man aged 35 to 55 who had recovered from COVID-19.

The V call is TRBV3-1 (or the pseudogene TRBV3-2), the J call TRBJ1-6, with D tentatively TRBD1 (6 bases). This CDR3 comprises 15 residues. In germline, CDR1 is LGHDT, CDR2 YNNKEL (reference sequence). Trimming cost V 6 bases and J 7 bases, with 16 bases left between them. CDR3 coding DNA: TGTGCCAGCAGTAGGGGGGGGACGGACAATTCACCCCTCCACTTT. Encoded protein: CASSRGGTDNSPLHF.

J is TRBJ2-2 and V is TRBV2; D unresolved. Germline assignment: CDR1 SNHLY and CDR2 FYNNEI. CDR3 length equals 11 residues. V was shortened by 5 bases and J by 6 bases, with 4 bases between the two germline ends. This chain's CDR3 is CASSIAGELFF. Here the CDR3 DNA reads TGTGCCAGCAGTATAGCCGGGGAGCTGTTTTTT.

V and J are TRBV6-2 or TRBV6-3 and TRBJ1-1; possible D gene TRBD1, 6 bases. Germline CDR1 reads MNHEY; CDR2 reads SVGEGT. The CDR3 contains 12 residues. V was cut by 4 bases and J by 6 bases, with 9 bases left in between. The CDR3 DNA reads TGTGCCAGCAGTTTCACAGGGTCTGAAGCTTTCTTT. This sequence encodes CASSFTGSEAFF.

The gene calls are TRBV30 and TRBJ1-2; D is unresolved. CDR3 length equals 14 residues. Trimming left V 3 bases short and J 6 bases short, with 17 bases between. Germline V gene sequence: CDR1 GTSNPN, CDR2 SVGIG (reference sequence). In nucleotides, the CDR3 is TGTGCCTGGAGAATAGGAGGGAGTGGCAATGGCTACACCTTC. Protein sequence: CAWRIGGSGNGYTF.

This chain uses TRBV18 with TRBJ1-6, with 8 nucleotides matching TRBD1. The J segment lost 0 bases and the V segment lost 4 bases, leaving 8 bases of the junction unmatched. CDR1 is KGHSH and CDR2 is LQKENI in the germline V gene. The CDR3 has 18 residues. In nucleotides, the CDR3 is TGTGCCAGCTCACTTAACGGACAGGGCGACTCCTATAATTCACCCCTCCACTTT. The encoded protein is CASSLNGQGDSYNSPLHF.

V and J are TRBV4-1 and TRBJ1-1; perhaps TRBD1 as D (5 bases). V was pared by 3 bases and J by 1 base, with 12 bases between. Looked up from germline, CDR1 is MGHRA and CDR2 is YSYEKL. The CDR3 has 15 amino acids. DNA for the CDR3: TGCGCCAGCAGCCAGGAGGGGCTATCGAACACTGAAGCTTTCTTT. Amino acids: CASSQEGLSNTEAFF.

This clone was counted only a few times. The chain uses TRBV7-3 and TRBJ2-1; TRBD2 aligns across 12 bases. The CDR3 spans 16 residues. V lost 0 bases and J lost 13; bases outside the gene matches: 10. Germline V gene sequence: CDR1 SGHTA, CDR2 FQGTGA. Written as DNA, the CDR3 is TGTGCCAGCAGCTTAACGGAAGTACTAGCGGGGGGACAACAGTTCTTC. This sequence encodes CASSLTEVLAGGQQFF.

The rearrangement uses TRBV5-1 and TRBJ2-5, with TRBD1 matching over 9 bases. Germline values: CDR1 SGHRS, CDR2 YFSETQ. The CDR3 totals 14 residues. V dropped 1 base and J dropped 4; count of bases not matched to a gene: 2. CDR3 in amino acids: CASSLTGGAETQYF. The CDR3 DNA follows: TGCGCCAGCAGCTTGACAGGGGGCGCAGAGACCCAGTACTTC.

The gene calls are TRBV6-5 and TRBJ1-6; D is perhaps TRBD1 (6 bases). Looked up from germline, CDR1 is MNHEY and CDR2 is SVGAGI. V dropped 4 bases and J dropped 8 bases, with 15 bases sitting between them. The CDR3 sequence is 15 residues long. CDR3 amino acids: CASSLAGAKDSPLHF. CDR3 coding DNA: TGTGCCAGCAGTTTAGCAGGGGCAAAGGATTCACCCCTCCACTTT.